This TCR beta chain emerged from a study of early T cells in non-severe SARS-CoV-2 infection. Each CDR3 protein is one row after TCRdb ran MiXCR on the 5' RACE reads. The sample carries 55,000 to 70,000 distinct CDR3 sequences, over 4% recorded once. This clonotype was counted at least ten times. Germline trimming cut 0 bases from V and 2 bases from J; bases unmatched to any gene: 9. Germline V gene data show CDR1 as LGHNA and CDR2 as YNFKEQ. The CDR3 loop spans 17 amino acids. This sequence was found in an adult who was a healthcare worker with PCR-confirmed SARS-CoV-2 infection or an uninfected control (not recorded which). What was sequenced was whole blood. V and J are TRBV4-2 and TRBJ2-5; 7 nucleotides line up with TRBD1. The DNA for the CDR3 is TGTGCCAGCAGCCAAGACCCCTGGGGACAGCCACAAGAGACCCAGTACTTC. It is translated as CASSQDPWGQPQETQYF.